The rows below give T cell receptor beta chains drawn from one sample of a study of blood T cell repertoires in COVID-19. The assay was immunoSEQ multiplex PCR, and TCRdb's table has in-frame clones only and misses some. The table records about 50,000 clones, approximately 90% of them present only once. Sequences were obtained from peripheral blood. Source of these receptors: a man aged 50 or older with active COVID-19. The CDR3 runs from the conserved cysteine through the conserved F or W. D genes are given only for firm matches. Some rows mark clone size as missing; the rest say once, few, many or name a class of expanded clone.

NA	14	NA	TRBV3-1/TRBV3-2	TRBJ1-2	TGTGCCAGCAGCCAAATAAGGGCAGGGTCTGGCTACACCTTC	CASSQIRAGSGYTF
NA	15	NA	TRBV6-5	TRBJ2-2	TGTGCCAGCAGCCGCAGTGTTCTAGGGGCTGGGGAGCTGTTTTTT	CASSRSVLGAGELFF
TRBD1	13	NA	TRBV5-6	TRBJ2-1	TGTGCCAGCAGCTCCCAGGGGGTTACTGAGCAGTTCTTC	CASSSQGVTEQFF
NA	15	once	TRBV2	TRBJ2-1	TGTGCCAGCAGGAAAGGGGGGACAGAGTACAATGAGCAGTTCTTC	CASRKGGTEYNEQFF
TRBD2	18	NA	TRBV9	TRBJ2-2	TGTGCCAGCAGCGTAGAGAGACTAGCGGGAGTGGTCACCGGGGAGCTGTTTTTT	CASSVERLAGVVTGELFF
NA	14	NA	TRBV7-8	TRBJ2-5	TGTGCCAGCAGCTTAGTCGGGGTTTTCGAGACCCAGTACTTC	CASSLVGVFETQYF
TRBD1	15	few	TRBV4-2	TRBJ1-2	TGTGCCAGCAGCCAGAGGGACAGTTTAGTCTATGGCTACACCTTC	CASSQRDSLVYGYTF
TRBD1	13	NA	TRBV29-1	TRBJ2-5	TGCAGCGTCCTAGGACAGGGATGGGTGACCCAGTACTTC	CSVLGQGWVTQYF
TRBD1	15	NA	TRBV19	TRBJ2-2	TGTGCCAGTAGTATTGGCCAGGGGGATGGCGGGGAGCTGTTTTTT	CASSIGQGDGGELFF
NA	15	NA	TRBV9	TRBJ1-5	TGTGCCAGCAGCCACTCCGGGACTCGGAATCAGCCCCAGCATTTT	CASSHSGTRNQPQHF
TRBD1	15	NA	TRBV7-9	TRBJ2-7	TGTGCCAGCAGCTCCCGGACAGGGCGCTCCTACGAGCAGTACTTC	CASSSRTGRSYEQYF
TRBD2	16	NA	TRBV6-6	TRBJ2-3	TGTGCCAGCAGTTACGGTCTAGCGGGGGACACAGATACGCAGTATTTT	CASSYGLAGDTDTQYF
TRBD1	14	NA	TRBV10-2	TRBJ2-2	TGCGCCAGCAGTGGGGGACAGGGGGACGGGGAGCTGTTTTTT	CASSGGQGDGELFF
NA	16	NA	TRBV19	TRBJ2-7	TGTGCCAGTAGTCCAACCCGGGACAAGAGCTCCTACGAGCAGTACTTC	CASSPTRDKSSYEQYF
TRBD2	17	NA	TRBV20-1	TRBJ2-3	TGCAGTGCTAGTGGGCCCTGGACTAGCGGGGATGCCGATACGCAGTATTTT	CSASGPWTSGDADTQYF
TRBD1	15	NA	TRBV10-3	TRBJ2-5	TGTGCCATCAGGGCGACAGGGGGCTACCAAGAGACCCAGTACTTC	CAIRATGGYQETQYF
NA	13	NA	TRBV12-3/TRBV12-4	TRBJ2-1	TGTGCCAGCAGTTTGGTCGCTAGTGACGAGCAGTTCTTC	CASSLVASDEQFF
TRBD1	15	NA	TRBV10-2	TRBJ2-7	TGCGCCAGCAGCCTCCCGGGACAGGTCTCCTACGAGCAGTACTTC	CASSLPGQVSYEQYF
NA	12	NA	TRBV7-2	TRBJ1-2	TGTGCCAGCAGCAAACAGGGTTACGGCTACACCTTC	CASSKQGYGYTF
NA	13	few	TRBV28	TRBJ1-2	TGTGCCAGCAGGACACAGGGAAGCTATGGCTACACCTTC	CASRTQGSYGYTF